A single sample gave rise to the 3 T cell receptor beta chains below, sequenced in a study of radiation and T cells in renal cell carcinoma. The sample's time point: baseline pretreatment blood. Specified treatment: 15 Gy SBRT to primary tumor, nephrectomy 4 weeks later. Sequencing was performed with immunoSEQ multiplex PCR; in TCRdb, only in-frame clones are kept and a portion is missing. The sample records about 95,000 clones, 86% being singletons. The source material was blood, sampled from a patient whose treatment included radiotherapy and nephrectomy. These TCRs come from a man aged 50-60 years with renal cell carcinoma.

The chain joins TRBV9 to TRBJ2-1, with D maybe TRBD1 (5 bases). The CDR3 extends over 13 amino acids. Germline V gene lookup returns CDR1 SGDLS and CDR2 YYNGEE. The V gene lost 4 bases and the J gene lost 11 bases, with 16 bases spanning the gap. The CDR3 loop reads CASSREAGYKQFF. The CDR3 DNA follows: TGTGCCAGCAGCCGAGAAGCAGGGTATAAGCAGTTCTTC.

CDR3: CASSLEAGTSYNEQFF. The CDR3 nucleotides are TGCGCCAGCAGCTTGGAGGCCGGTACGTCCTACAATGAGCAGTTCTTC. The chain carries TRBV4-3 and TRBJ2-1, with D possibly being TRBD2 (5 bases). Germline loops: CDR1 LGHNA, CDR2 YSLEER. There are 16 residues in the CDR3. With 5 bases removed from V and 1 base from J, the gap between germline ends came to 15 bases.

V and J are TRBV7-3 and TRBJ2-1; 9 nucleotides match TRBD2. CDR1 and CDR2 (germline): SGHTA, FQGTGA. The CDR3 is 15 residues long. J gave up 5 bases and V 5 bases, and 7 bases lay outside the gene matches. The chain's CDR3 is CASSPLASGNNEQFF. In DNA, the CDR3 is TGTGCCAGCAGCCCACTGGCTAGCGGGAACAATGAGCAGTTCTTC.